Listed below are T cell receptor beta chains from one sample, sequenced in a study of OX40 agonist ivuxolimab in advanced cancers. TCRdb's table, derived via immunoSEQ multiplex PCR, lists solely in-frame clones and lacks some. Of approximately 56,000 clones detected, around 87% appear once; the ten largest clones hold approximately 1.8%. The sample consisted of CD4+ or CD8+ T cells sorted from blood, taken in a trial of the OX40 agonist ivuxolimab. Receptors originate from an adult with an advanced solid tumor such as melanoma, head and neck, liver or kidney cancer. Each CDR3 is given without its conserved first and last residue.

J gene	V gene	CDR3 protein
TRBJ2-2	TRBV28	ASSLVGMNTGELF
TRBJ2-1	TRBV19	ASSIDVSSYNEQF
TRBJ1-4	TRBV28	ASSSSQGRWEKLF
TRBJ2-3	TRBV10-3	AISDGGSLMGTQY
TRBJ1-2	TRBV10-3	AIRPADRFYGYT
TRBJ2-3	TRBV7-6	ASSFIALQRGSTDTQY
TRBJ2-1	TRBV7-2	ASSLELAGGRREQF
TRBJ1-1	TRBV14	ASSQTGGNTEAF
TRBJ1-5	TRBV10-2	ASSESVYQPQH
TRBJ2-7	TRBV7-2	ASHPASSQPYEQY
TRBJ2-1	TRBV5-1	ASSLVVQFDEQF
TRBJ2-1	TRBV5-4	ASSLPSSYNEQF
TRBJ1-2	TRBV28	ASRWTANGLGYT
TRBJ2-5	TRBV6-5	ASSYSQGGIETQY
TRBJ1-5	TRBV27	ASGYDLSNQPQH
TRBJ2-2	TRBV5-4	ASSFKLTGPGYTGELF
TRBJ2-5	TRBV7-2	ASSQREGLKTQY
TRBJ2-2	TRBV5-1	ASSLKGATNTGELF
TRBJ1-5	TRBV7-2	ASSLPGTRNQPQH
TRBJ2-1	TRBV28	ASSSGLLDNEQF
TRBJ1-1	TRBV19	ASSIEEKHYRGNTEAF
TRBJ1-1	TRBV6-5	ASGGGGTEAF
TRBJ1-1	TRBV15	ATSSGTVITEAF
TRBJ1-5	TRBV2	ASSRGGGNQPQH
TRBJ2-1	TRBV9	ASSVRWEYNEQF
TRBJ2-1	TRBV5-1	ASSLGRERGDEQF
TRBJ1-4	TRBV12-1	ASSPTRADGEKLF
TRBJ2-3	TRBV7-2	ASTHGGPDTQY
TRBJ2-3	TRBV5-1	ASSPDSHRTDTQY
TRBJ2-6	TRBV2	ASSEGRGRGANVLT
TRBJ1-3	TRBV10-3	ATTGTSGNTIY
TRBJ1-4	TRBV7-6	ASNERPNEKLF
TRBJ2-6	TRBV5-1	ASSLVQWSGANVLT
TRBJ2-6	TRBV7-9	ASSLTGANVLT